Below are 2 T cell receptor beta chains sequenced from a single sample in a study of control samples from healthy donors and cancer patients. Generated by immunoSEQ multiplex PCR, the TCRdb table keeps only in-frame clones and is missing some. The data hold 90,000 to 150,000 clones, with about 91% observed a single time. The sequencing input was blood. These receptor sequences come from a man in his forties or fifties in good health.

J is TRBJ1-6 and V is TRBV9; the match to TRBD1 covers 7 bases. CDR3 length: 15 amino acids. Trimming cost V 1 base and J 7 bases; bases outside gene matches: 5. Germline CDR1 reads SGDLS; CDR2 reads YYNGEE. DNA of the CDR3: TGTGCCAGCAGCGTATTGGCACAGGGGAATTCACCCCTCCACTTT. Translated, it gives CASSVLAQGNSPLHF.

The rearrangement uses TRBV7-9 and TRBJ1-1; TRBD1 agrees at 7 bases. The CDR3 runs 12 residues. In germline, CDR1 is SEHNR, CDR2 FQNEAQ (reference sequence). Trimming removed 2 bases from V and 10 bases from J; junction bases left unmatched: 4. CDR3 sequence reads: CASSLSQGGAFF. DNA for the CDR3: TGTGCCAGCAGCTTATCCCAGGGGGGAGCTTTCTTT.